This section outlines one T cell receptor beta chain sequence together with its context. Antigen unknown. The CDR3 covers 13 residues. Between the trimmed V and J ends, which lost 5 bases and 4 bases, there was a span of 11 bases. The germline gives CDR1 SGHTA, CDR2 FQGNSA. This sample stems from a study of T cell responses to AZD1222 COVID-19 vaccine. General observations from the study: Clonal diversity may have been underestimated in mostly white British donors. Baseline seropositives among AZD1222 recipients totaled only six or seven. Without day 14 samples, only post-peak T cell repertoires were studied.

Sequenced by immunoSEQ multiplex PCR; TCRdb stores in-frame clones only, minus some. The sample records around 140,000 clones, around nine tenths being singletons. Some second doses came at about 4 weeks and others at about 12 weeks; these were pooled. The genes are TRBV7-2 and TRBJ1-1; a possible D gene is TRBD1 (5 bases). The TCR comes from an adult who received the AZD1222 COVID-19 vaccine. Material: peripheral blood, obtained 28 days after the second AZD1222 dose. The CDR3 sequence is CASSPRVITEAFF. The CDR3 DNA follows: TGTGCCAGCAGCCCCAGGGTCATCACTGAAGCTTTCTTT.